This record covers a single T cell receptor (beta chain). The CDR3 contains 16 residues. From germline, CDR1 is SGDLS and CDR2 YYNGEE. V was clipped by 0 bases and J by 4 bases, with 16 bases between them. Treatment reported: 19 received Ad26.COV2.S at low or high dose, single or two shots; 5 received placebo; per-sample allocation not given. Sampling was done on day 63 after the first vaccine or placebo injection. It was an adult aged 18-55 years in Boston who was the donor. This sample is drawn from a study of Ad26.COV2.S vaccination and SARS-CoV-2 variants. At the level of the study: Once or twice, 56 days apart, Ad26.COV2.S was delivered intramuscularly.

Here immunoSEQ multiplex PCR was the method, and the copy in TCRdb shows in-frame clones only, minus some. The sample consists of about 400,000 clones, approximately 83% of them appearing once. This sample comprised peripheral blood, obtained in a trial of Ad26.COV2.S vaccine versus placebo. V and J are TRBV9 and TRBJ1-1, with TRBD1 as a possible D gene (5 bases). The source is a person aged 18-60 years who received the Ad26.COV2.S COVID-19 vaccine or a placebo. CDR3 coding DNA: TGTGCCAGCAGCGTAGGATCGGGACCACTGAGCACTGAAGCTTTCTTT. Translated: CASSVGSGPLSTEAFF.